This T cell receptor (beta chain) came from a study of shared clonotypes between healthy human individuals. Notes on this clone: Its specificity is not known.

The CDR3 runs 16 residues. Germline values: CDR1 SGHRS, CDR2 YFSETQ. With 5 bases clipped from V and 7 bases from J, the junction kept 9 bases outside the gene matches. Study-level points and caveats: Across subsets, estimated richness was generally greater for naive than for memory populations.

The table came from immunoSEQ multiplex PCR; TCRdb's copy has only in-frame clones and leaves some out. The data hold some 1,400,000 clones, with around 97% observed a single time. The receptor was isolated from a young man in good health. Material for sequencing was naive CD4+ T cells sorted from blood. This sample's subset: CD45RA+ positively selected. The genes are TRBV5-1 and TRBJ2-1; 13 bases map to TRBD2. The CDR3: CASRWGTSGVKNEQFF. The CDR3 DNA reads as TGCGCCAGCAGATGGGGGACTAGCGGGGTCAAGAATGAGCAGTTCTTC.